This T cell receptor (beta chain) came from a study of cytomegalovirus exposure and HLA in healthy donors (TCRdb year 2017). Notes on the research overall: In an earlier analysis of around 540 of the donors, 250 to 350 Gb of sequence data and about 110 million unique TCR beta sequences from 180 million or so T cells were reported. An early release that covered some 630 HLA-typed donors contained about 300 gigabases of sequencing data and tens of millions of unique TCR sequences. The genetic ancestry cluster associated with self-reported Caucasian donors included 70% to 85% of the roughly 360 genotyped donors. The study aimed to test whether cataloging public T cell receptors could reveal signatures of past pathogen exposure. The study used immunosequencing to profile the T cell repertoires of about 670 subjects and linked those repertoires to cytomegalovirus serostatus. Besides the first cohort of 550 to 750 subjects, a separate validation cohort made up of over 95 different subjects was used. To predict cytomegalovirus infection status, the study brought together high-throughput TCR immunosequencing, statistical association of individual TCRs with disease status, and machine learning. A later analysis re-examined previously published TCR beta repertoires from 500 to 700 donors and added high-resolution HLA genotyping to investigate patterns of TCR occurrence. In the later analysis, no new phenotypic data were used to find candidate immune exposures; instead, reliance was placed on TCR beta sequences and their occurrence across donors. An earlier analysis of some 600 of the donors applied high-throughput TCR beta sequencing to assess whether each TCR beta V gene segment acted as functional or pseudogenic. Donor age, sex, ethnicity and CMV serostatus were compiled together with the repertoire data. Genome-wide SNP genotypes for about 60% of the 666 donors were used in a later genetic analysis, which treated that subset as a discovery cohort. Every repertoire in the discovery cohort had been generated on one and the same sequencing platform. Class I and class II HLA loci were covered by the typing at four-digit resolution. Typing coverage varied by locus: about 620-630 donors for A, B, C, DRB1 and DQB1; approximately 500 for DQA1; about 570 for DPA1; around 450 for DPB1. Roughly 5 DR-DQ haplotypes were handled as single units for association and clustering because linkage in the cohort was strong. On average, roughly 250,000 unique TCR beta nucleotide sequences were sequenced per donor among 350 to 400 genotyped donors of the cohort, with about 17% of those sequences being non-productive. Study-wide findings and limitations: It was suggested by the authors that the approach could potentially be generalized to other disease states and immunological phenotypes. The cohort was sequenced for TCR beta chains only, and without alpha or paired-chain data the features that could be detected were limited. Because counts were too low, roughly 16 rarely observed V segments, including chromosome 9 orphons, were excluded from the earlier analysis of some 590 of the donors. A later genetic analysis associated a missense DCLRE1C variant with V-gene and J-gene trimming of TCR beta chains, and an independent cohort replicated the association. A later analysis found that TCR association rates varied across HLA loci, with DRB1 alleles showing the most associated TCRs and HLA-C alleles the fewest. In an earlier analysis of under 600 of the donors, most TCR beta V segments were observed in productive rearrangements about 90% or about 30% of the time, broadly matching IMGT annotations. A cluster of highly shared sequence variants was judged likely to be a technical artifact of the sequencing pipeline. In a later analysis, several top co-occurrence clusters were reported to appear linked to parvovirus B19, influenza, CMV and Epstein-Barr virus. Specific HLA alleles were associated with 16,951 TCR beta sequences at a false discovery rate of 0.05 in a later analysis. The 87-base-pair reads could not distinguish some IMGT-functional V segments, including TRBV6-2 and TRBV6-3, so those segments were excluded. According to a later genetic analysis, donors in an Asian-associated ancestry cluster had fewer N-insertions in productive TCRs than the approximately 670-donor mean. When HLA alleles, especially DR and DQ, strongly co-occurred, TCR associations were difficult to assign to individual alleles. Most TCR sequences were observed very rarely across donors, whereas some public TCRs were present in many individuals. A total of 150 or so TCR beta chains were listed by the study as associated with cytomegalovirus. A further reported finding was that TCR beta sequences accurately predicted the HLA-A and HLA-B alleles for most subjects in the first cohort. Linkage disequilibrium might explain the correlated functional status among segregating V segments, but an unknown experimental factor could not be excluded. In a later analysis, most CMV-associated TCR beta chains were found to appear HLA-restricted, with HLA associations seemingly driven largely by CMV exposure. The classifier was reported to diagnose cytomegalovirus status with high specificity and sensitivity in both the original cohort and the validation cohort. CMV serostatus was the only immune exposure information available for the cohort. A later analysis found that HLA-associated TCR beta chains were more clonally expanded and had lower generation probabilities than equally common non-associated chains. In vitro tests confirmed that three of the cytomegalovirus-associated TCR beta chains recognize cytomegalovirus antigens. Sequencing depth was assumed to be roughly uniform across donors in the presence/absence analyses, though that assumption may not hold. Because HLA typing was missing for some donors at each locus, association tests included only the typed subset.

This clone was seen just once. Its target antigen remains unknown. Base qualities are not at hand, and no much larger clone is one base apart. The cohort consisted of 600 to 750 healthy bone marrow donors. Cohort members were all nominally healthy when sampled, although unrecorded immune exposures were likely present. The donor was CMV seropositive and belonged to the group of 250 to 300 seropositive cohort members. Every donor gave a peripheral blood sample, and the peripheral blood mononuclear cells from that sample were used for TCR beta sequencing. Genomic DNA was extracted from the blood cell samples with the Qiagen DNeasy Blood Extraction Kit. Library construction relied on the immunoSEQ multiplex PCR assay. A mixture of 60 forward primers for TCR Vbeta segments and 13 reverse primers for TCR Jbeta segments was used in the multiplex PCR. The CDR3 region of rearranged TCR beta genes was amplified from genomic DNA by a multiplex PCR assay. The amplified TCR beta libraries were sequenced on the Illumina HiSeq System as 87-base-pair reads. Processing in the source paper ran as follows. A later analysis tallied around 80 million unique TCR beta chains across the 550 to 850 repertoires, and approximately 11 million of those chains were shared by two or more donors. Raw reads were error-corrected and collapsed into unique sequences with a nearest-neighbor algorithm that merged closely related sequences to remove PCR and sequencing errors. V, D and J gene segments were assigned by aligning CDR3 sequences to IMGT reference sequences. For a sequence to be retained, a match of at least six nucleotides to both a V gene segment and a J gene segment was required. Rearrangements were called productive when the CDR3 lacked stop codons and stayed in frame with V and J; all others were non-productive. CDR3 was defined according to IMGT convention as the region running from the second conserved V-encoded cysteine to the conserved J-encoded phenylalanine. Sequences without an unambiguous match to a single V gene segment were excluded from the earlier analysis of 587 of the donors. In an earlier analysis of 587 of the donors, V segments were called functional above 56.7% productive rearrangements and were called segregating when the between-donor standard deviation exceeded 5%. A statistical classification framework was developed to diagnose cytomegalovirus status using the catalog of TCR beta chain sequences. In a later analysis, TCR nucleotide sequences were compared against IMGT/GENE-DB human TR gene sequences so that V and J genes could be assigned. In a later analysis, CDR3 sequences and most-parsimonious VDJ recombination scenarios were assigned using the TCRdist pipeline. A later analysis defined each TCR beta chain by its CDR3 amino acid sequence plus V-gene family, and excluded reads lacking a unique V-gene family. In a later analysis, a few hundred highly shared, low-generation-probability nucleotide sequences were removed to address suspected cross-contamination and a sequencing artifact. A later analysis calculated a clonal expansion index for each public chain from normalized within-repertoire ranks of inferred template counts. In a later analysis, generation probabilities were computed with a VDJ recombination model fitted to out-of-frame rearrangements, and the resulting probabilities were checked against IGoR. Hypergeometric tests were used in a later analysis to score TCR-TCR, TCR-HLA and TCR-CMV co-occurrence, with a repertoire-size bias correction applied to the TCR pairs. A later analysis estimated false discovery rates by permuting HLA or CMV assignments 20 times. In a later analysis, co-occurring TCRs were grouped using DBSCAN, with TCRdist sequence similarity added in when clustering inside HLA-allele-positive subsets. Repertoires with fewer than 30,000 or more than 120,000 public chains were left out of co-occurrence clustering, as were about 5 repertoires with anomalous nucleotide sharing. Drawn from immuneACCESS, this table holds only the in-frame rearrangements with V and J called that TCRdb kept. Clones are partly lost; checked studies trace under half to an unresolved V gene and leave the rest unexplained. V, J and clone size reflect that table, while D and trimming were determined from the DNA. The sample profile shows tens of thousands of clones; 76% of them were found once. 5% to 5.5% of the sample is taken by the ten largest.

Inclusive of the bounding cysteine and phenylalanine, the CDR3 is 14 residues long. Only the CDR3 DNA is retained, 42 bases long and in frame from the first base. CDR1 and CDR2 (MNHNS, SASEGT) derive from the germline V gene. Relative to germline, V is 4 bases shorter and J is 6 bases shorter, with 14 bases between their ends. What was sequenced was PBMCs. This chain joins TRBV6-1 to TRBJ2-3, with TRBD2 tentatively as D gene (7 bases match). This receptor was obtained from a man younger than 45 in good health and CMV-seropositive. The DNA is TGTGCCAGCAGTGGGGAGGGGGGGTGGGATACGCAGTATTTT. This gives the protein CASSGEGGWDTQYF.